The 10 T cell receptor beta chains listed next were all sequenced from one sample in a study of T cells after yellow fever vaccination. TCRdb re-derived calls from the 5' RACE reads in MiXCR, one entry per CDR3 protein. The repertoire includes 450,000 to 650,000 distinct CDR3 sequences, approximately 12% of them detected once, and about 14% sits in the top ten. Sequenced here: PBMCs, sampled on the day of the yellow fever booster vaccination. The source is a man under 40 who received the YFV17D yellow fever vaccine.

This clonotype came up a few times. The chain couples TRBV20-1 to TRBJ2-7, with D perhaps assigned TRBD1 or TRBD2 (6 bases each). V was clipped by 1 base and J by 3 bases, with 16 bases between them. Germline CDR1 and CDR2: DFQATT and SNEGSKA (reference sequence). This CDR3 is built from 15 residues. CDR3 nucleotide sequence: TGCAGTGCTAGAGGTGGGGGGCCGTCTGTCTACGAGCAGTACTTC. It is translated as CSARGGGPSVYEQYF.

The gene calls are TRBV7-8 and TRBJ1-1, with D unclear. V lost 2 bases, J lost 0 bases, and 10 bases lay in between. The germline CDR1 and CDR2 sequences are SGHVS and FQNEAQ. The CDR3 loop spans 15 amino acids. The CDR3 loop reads CASSLFGPMNTEAFF. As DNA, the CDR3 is TGTGCCAGCAGCTTATTTGGACCCATGAACACTGAAGCTTTCTTT.

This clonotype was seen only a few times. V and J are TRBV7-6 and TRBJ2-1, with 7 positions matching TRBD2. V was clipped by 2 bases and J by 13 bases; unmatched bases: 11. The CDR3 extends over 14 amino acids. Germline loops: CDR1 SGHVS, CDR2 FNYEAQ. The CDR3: CASSLSVASGNQFF. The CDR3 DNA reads TGTGCCAGCAGCTTATCGGTTGCTAGCGGTAACCAGTTCTTC.

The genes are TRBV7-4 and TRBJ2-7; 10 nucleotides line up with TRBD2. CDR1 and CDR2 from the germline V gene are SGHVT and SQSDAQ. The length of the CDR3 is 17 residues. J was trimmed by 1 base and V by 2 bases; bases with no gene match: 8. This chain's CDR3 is CASSLSWRTSGSYEQYF. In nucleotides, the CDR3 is TGTGCCAGCAGCTTAAGCTGGCGGACTAGCGGATCCTACGAGCAGTACTTC.

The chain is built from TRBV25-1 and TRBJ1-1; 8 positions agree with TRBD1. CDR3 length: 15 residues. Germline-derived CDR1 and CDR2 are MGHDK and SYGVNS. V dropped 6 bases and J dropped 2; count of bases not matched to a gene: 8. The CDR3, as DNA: TGTGCCAGCAGCTCCGGGACAGGCTCAAACACTGAAGCTTTCTTT. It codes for CASSSGTGSNTEAFF.

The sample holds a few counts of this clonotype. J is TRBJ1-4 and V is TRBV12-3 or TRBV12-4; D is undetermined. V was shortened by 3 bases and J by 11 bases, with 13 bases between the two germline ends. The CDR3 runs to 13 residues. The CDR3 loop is CASSLSEIGKLFF. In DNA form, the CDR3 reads TGTGCCAGCAGTTTGTCGGAAATAGGGAAACTGTTTTTT.

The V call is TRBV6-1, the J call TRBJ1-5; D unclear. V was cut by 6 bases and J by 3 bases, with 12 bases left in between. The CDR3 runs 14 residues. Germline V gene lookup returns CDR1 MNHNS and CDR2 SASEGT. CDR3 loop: CASSRTLNNQPQHF. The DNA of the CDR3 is TGTGCCAGCAGCCGTACTCTGAACAATCAGCCCCAGCATTTT.

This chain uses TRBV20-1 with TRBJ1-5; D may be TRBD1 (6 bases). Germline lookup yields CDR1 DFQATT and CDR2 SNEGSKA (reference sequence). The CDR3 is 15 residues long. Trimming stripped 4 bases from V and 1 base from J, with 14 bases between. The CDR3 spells CSANLRGGSNQPQHF. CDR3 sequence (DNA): TGCAGTGCTAACCTCAGGGGAGGCAGCAATCAGCCCCAGCATTTT.

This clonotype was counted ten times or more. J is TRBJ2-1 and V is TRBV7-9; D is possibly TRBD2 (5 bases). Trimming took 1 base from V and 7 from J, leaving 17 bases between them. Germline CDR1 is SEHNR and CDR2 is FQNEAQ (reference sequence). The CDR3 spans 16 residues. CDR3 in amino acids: CASSLELLAGNNEQFF. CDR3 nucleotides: TGTGCCAGCAGCTTAGAGCTGCTAGCCGGTAATAATGAGCAGTTCTTC.

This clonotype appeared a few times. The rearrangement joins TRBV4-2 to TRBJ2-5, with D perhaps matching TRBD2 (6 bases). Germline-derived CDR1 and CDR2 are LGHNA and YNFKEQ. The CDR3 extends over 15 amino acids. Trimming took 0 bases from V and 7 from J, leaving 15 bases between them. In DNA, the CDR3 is TGTGCCAGCAGCCAAGATAGTAGCGGACCGGGGACCCAGTACTTC. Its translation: CASSQDSSGPGTQYF.